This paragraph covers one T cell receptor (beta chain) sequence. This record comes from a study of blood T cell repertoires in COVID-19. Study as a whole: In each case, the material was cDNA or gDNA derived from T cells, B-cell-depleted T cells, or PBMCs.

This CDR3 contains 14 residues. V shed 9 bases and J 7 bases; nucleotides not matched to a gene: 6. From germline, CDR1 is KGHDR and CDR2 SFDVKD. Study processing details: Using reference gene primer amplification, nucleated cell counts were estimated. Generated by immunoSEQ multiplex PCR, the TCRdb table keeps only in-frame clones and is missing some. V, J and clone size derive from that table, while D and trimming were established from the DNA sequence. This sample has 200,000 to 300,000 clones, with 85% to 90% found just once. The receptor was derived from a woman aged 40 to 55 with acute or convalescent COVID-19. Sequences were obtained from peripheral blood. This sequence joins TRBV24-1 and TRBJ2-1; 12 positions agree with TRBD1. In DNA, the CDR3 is TGTGCCACCTCTGGGACAGGGGGCGGGAATGAGCAGTTCTTC. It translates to CATSGTGGGNEQFF.